This T cell receptor beta chain was found in a study of human T cells and chemical hapten exposure. Notes on the study in general: No alteration of TCRs above 1 in 1000 frequency was seen with DPC sensitization. Expanded TCR counts at PT1 went up together with patch test score, a positive correlation.

Germline V lookup: CDR1 DFQATT, CDR2 SNEGSKA (reference sequence). This CDR3 has 12 residues. The germline V and J ends were trimmed by 5 bases and 1 base, with 8 bases remaining between them. This sample's time point: pre-sensitization, week 0. Treatment meaning: therapeutic diphenylcyclopropenone sensitization with weekly scalp DPC. This clonotype was recorded a few times. The antigen is undetermined. In the original workflow: Per-sample TCR counts ranged from about 23,224 to 690,600, median about 98,000. TCRdb ran MiXCR on the RACE reads and lists one entry per CDR3 protein. V and J calls and clone size were set by TCRdb, not the authors. The sample lists 150,000 to 200,000 distinct CDR3 sequences; around 30% were seen once.

The source material was whole blood, sampled in connection with sensitization to the hapten diphenylcyclopropenone (DPC). The chain carries TRBV20-1 and TRBJ1-2, with D tentatively TRBD1 (5 bases). This receptor was identified in a woman aged 25-40 years with alopecia areata. Some clones in this sample may be carry-over from other donors' samples. The CDR3 sequence is CSAGDFNYGYTF. In nucleotides, the CDR3 is TGCAGTGCTGGGGACTTTAACTATGGCTACACCTTC.